This TCR beta chain is drawn from a study of Ad26.COV2.S vaccination and SARS-CoV-2 variants. Overall study: Among those in the COV1001 Ad26.COV2.S trial arm was the donor. The vaccine Ad26.COV2.S was put into the muscle once, or twice with 56 days between.

Generated by immunoSEQ multiplex PCR, the TCRdb table keeps only in-frame clones and is missing some. The sample holds hundreds of thousands of clones, around 90% seen once. Stated treatment: some 20 received Ad26.COV2.S at low or high dose, single or two shots; about 5 received placebo; per-sample allocation not given. Day 63 after the first injection of vaccine or placebo was the sampling time. Notes on the study in general: Reports say spike-specific CD8+ and CD4+ T cell responses covered substantial breadth after vaccination.

For this clone: What it binds is not known.

The CDR3 loop spans 14 amino acids. The ends lost 6 bases at V and 3 bases at J; junction bases unmatched: 9. Looked up from germline, CDR1 is SQVTM and CDR2 is ANQGSEA. The chain recombines TRBV29-1 with TRBJ2-3, with 7 bases identical to TRBD1. The sequenced sample was peripheral blood, obtained in a trial of Ad26.COV2.S vaccine versus placebo. The TCR sequence derives from a person aged 18 to 59 who received the Ad26.COV2.S COVID-19 vaccine or a placebo. In DNA, the CDR3 is TGCAGCGTCCGACAGGGAGCCCCAACAGATACGCAGTATTTT. Amino acids: CSVRQGAPTDTQYF.